This TCR beta chain comes out of a study of graft-versus-host responses after intestinal transplantation. Profiling relied on immunoSEQ multiplex PCR, and the TCRdb table lists in-frame clones only, not all of them. This table has more than 9,000 clones, about 92% appearing once. This clone has just one count. The CDR3 covers 16 residues. CDR1 MNHEY and CDR2 SVGAGI come from the germline V gene. The ends lost 2 bases at V and 5 bases at J; junction bases unmatched: 8. The genes are TRBV6-5 and TRBJ2-1, with TRBD1 identical over 8 bases. The receptor was isolated from a human patient who received an intestinal transplant, so some T cells may come from the graft donor. The material was PBMCs, obtained about 70 days after transplant. The CDR3 nucleotides are TGTGCCAGCAGTTACCTACCGCAGGGGGCCAACAATGAGCAGTTCTTC. It encodes CASSYLPQGANNEQFF.